These T cell receptor beta chains were read from a single sample in a study of T cell responses to AZD1222 COVID-19 vaccine. The protocol was immunoSEQ multiplex PCR, while the TCRdb copy is restricted to in-frame clones and leaves out a portion. This sample has about 180,000 clones, with 75% to 90% found just once. The sample in question was peripheral blood, obtained on day 0 of AZD1222 vaccination. The receptors stem from an adult in good health. Each CDR3 is given with its conserved first and last residue.

V gene: TRBV18
CDR3 length: 18
J gene: TRBJ2-1
CDR3 protein: CASSRTPLASGGPNEQFF

V gene: TRBV4-1
CDR3 length: 14
J gene: TRBJ2-7
CDR3 protein: CASSLAVPPYEQYF

V gene: TRBV29-1
CDR3 length: 14
J gene: TRBJ2-1
CDR3 protein: CSAAAPPSYNEQFF

V gene: TRBV27
CDR3 length: 16
J gene: TRBJ2-7
CDR3 protein: CASSLSTRLSSYEQYF

V gene: TRBV28
CDR3 length: 13
J gene: TRBJ2-6
CDR3 protein: CASSPAGANVLTF

V gene: TRBV3-1/TRBV3-2
CDR3 length: 16
J gene: TRBJ1-5
CDR3 protein: CASSLSGTGTGQPQHF

V gene: TRBV11-2
CDR3 length: 14
J gene: TRBJ2-7
CDR3 protein: CASSTQLRGYEQYF

V gene: TRBV5-8
CDR3 length: 15
J gene: TRBJ1-5
CDR3 protein: CASSFGTNLNQPQHF

V gene: TRBV19
CDR3 length: 17
J gene: TRBJ2-3
CDR3 protein: CASTPTVGGWRADTQYF

V gene: TRBV18
CDR3 length: 13
J gene: TRBJ1-1
CDR3 protein: CASSPRDGEEAFF

V gene: TRBV5-4
CDR3 length: 13
J gene: TRBJ1-1
CDR3 protein: CASRGRVVTEAFF

V gene: TRBV11-2
CDR3 length: 16
J gene: TRBJ2-6
CDR3 protein: CASSPGAGAGANVLTF

V gene: TRBV6-5
CDR3 length: 14
J gene: TRBJ1-5
CDR3 protein: CASSYSAGNQPQHF

V gene: TRBV19
CDR3 length: 14
J gene: TRBJ1-1
CDR3 protein: CASSPTGWKAEAFF

V gene: TRBV28
CDR3 length: 14
J gene: TRBJ1-6
CDR3 protein: CAILPGRGKSPLHF

V gene: TRBV2
CDR3 length: 15
J gene: TRBJ1-5
CDR3 protein: CASSESQIMGQPQHF

V gene: TRBV13
CDR3 length: 20
J gene: TRBJ2-3
CDR3 protein: CASSFSAGVTRRAGKDTQYF

V gene: TRBV9
CDR3 length: 14
J gene: TRBJ2-1
CDR3 protein: CASRAGLAGAEQFF

V gene: TRBV12-3/TRBV12-4
CDR3 length: 13
J gene: TRBJ2-1
CDR3 protein: CASSFGTVNEQFF

V gene: TRBV27
CDR3 length: 16
J gene: TRBJ1-6
CDR3 protein: CASSFTTGPDNSPLHF

V gene: TRBV3-1/TRBV3-2
CDR3 length: 14
J gene: TRBJ2-5
CDR3 protein: CASSQRTIQETQYF

V gene: TRBV12-5
CDR3 length: 12
J gene: TRBJ2-2
CDR3 protein: CASGPSRGELFF

V gene: TRBV5-1
CDR3 length: 11
J gene: TRBJ2-7
CDR3 protein: CASRQSYEQYF

V gene: TRBV5-1
CDR3 length: 16
J gene: TRBJ2-7
CDR3 protein: CASSLPGLAGPYEQYF

V gene: TRBV20-1
CDR3 length: 16
J gene: TRBJ2-1
CDR3 protein: CSASRSALSGYNEQFF

V gene: TRBV13
CDR3 length: 13
J gene: TRBJ2-7
CDR3 protein: CASSLTGNYEQYF

V gene: TRBV28
CDR3 length: 15
J gene: TRBJ2-7
CDR3 protein: CASSPQGWERDEQYF

V gene: TRBV7-2
CDR3 length: 15
J gene: TRBJ2-1
CDR3 protein: CASSFRLAGDLEQFF

V gene: TRBV4-1
CDR3 length: 15
J gene: TRBJ2-7
CDR3 protein: CASSQGRPGTYEQYF

V gene: TRBV7-8
CDR3 length: 17
J gene: TRBJ2-1
CDR3 protein: CASTLTGVGGSYNEQFF

V gene: TRBV28
CDR3 length: 13
J gene: TRBJ1-6
CDR3 protein: CASSYSYNSPLHF

V gene: TRBV19
CDR3 length: 13
J gene: TRBJ1-1
CDR3 protein: CASSIGPQTEAFF

V gene: TRBV7-6
CDR3 length: 15
J gene: TRBJ1-2
CDR3 protein: CASSLGAQGAGGYTF

V gene: TRBV6-5
CDR3 length: 14
J gene: TRBJ2-7
CDR3 protein: CASSSPGLPYEQYF

V gene: TRBV18
CDR3 length: 16
J gene: TRBJ1-1
CDR3 protein: CASSPIGGQGNTEAFF

V gene: TRBV27
CDR3 length: 13
J gene: TRBJ1-5
CDR3 protein: CASSLGSGQPQHF

V gene: TRBV30
CDR3 length: 11
J gene: TRBJ2-7
CDR3 protein: CAWSRPYEQYF

V gene: TRBV27
CDR3 length: 14
J gene: TRBJ2-3
CDR3 protein: CASRRGAVVDTQYF

V gene: TRBV30
CDR3 length: 14
J gene: TRBJ1-5
CDR3 protein: CAWSVQGSNQPQHF

V gene: TRBV27
CDR3 length: 20
J gene: TRBJ2-1
CDR3 protein: CASSLSPGLAGGPTYNEQFF

V gene: TRBV19
CDR3 length: 16
J gene: TRBJ1-4
CDR3 protein: CASSNRPGQGYEKLFF

V gene: TRBV7-8
CDR3 length: 11
J gene: TRBJ1-1
CDR3 protein: CASSLAAGRIF

V gene: TRBV10-3
CDR3 length: 16
J gene: TRBJ2-1
CDR3 protein: CAISEVLAGIYNEQFF

V gene: TRBV6-1
CDR3 length: 14
J gene: TRBJ1-2
CDR3 protein: CASSDDRRHYGYTF

V gene: TRBV28
CDR3 length: 16
J gene: TRBJ1-1
CDR3 protein: CASFSFTGSMYTEAFF

V gene: TRBV5-8
CDR3 length: 15
J gene: TRBJ1-4
CDR3 protein: CASSKGQQANEKLFF

V gene: TRBV30
CDR3 length: 14
J gene: TRBJ2-1
CDR3 protein: CAWSGSQTLNEQFF

V gene: TRBV10-3
CDR3 length: 15
J gene: TRBJ2-1
CDR3 protein: CATLSGGSSYNEQFF

V gene: TRBV7-9
CDR3 length: 15
J gene: TRBJ1-2
CDR3 protein: CASSPSSGGQYGYTF

V gene: TRBV3-1/TRBV3-2
CDR3 length: 17
J gene: TRBJ1-2
CDR3 protein: CASSHRDRARAGYGYTF

V gene: TRBV5-4
CDR3 length: 12
J gene: TRBJ1-2
CDR3 protein: CASSLARGDYTF

V gene: TRBV19
CDR3 length: 16
J gene: TRBJ2-7
CDR3 protein: CASSSKTGTGGWEQYF

V gene: TRBV19
CDR3 length: 14
J gene: TRBJ2-1
CDR3 protein: CASSEGVVYSEQFF

V gene: TRBV12-3/TRBV12-4
CDR3 length: 11
J gene: TRBJ1-1
CDR3 protein: CASSTKEQTLF

V gene: TRBV18
CDR3 length: 15
J gene: TRBJ1-6
CDR3 protein: CASSPPGQNNSPLHF

V gene: TRBV19
CDR3 length: 11
J gene: TRBJ1-5
CDR3 protein: CASSMSVGKHF

V gene: TRBV19
CDR3 length: 13
J gene: TRBJ2-5
CDR3 protein: CATSPGWRETQYF

V gene: TRBV3-1/TRBV3-2
CDR3 length: 17
J gene: TRBJ2-7
CDR3 protein: CASSQDPFRDWAYEQYF

V gene: TRBV12-5
CDR3 length: 14
J gene: TRBJ2-7
CDR3 protein: CASGSGTGAYEQYF